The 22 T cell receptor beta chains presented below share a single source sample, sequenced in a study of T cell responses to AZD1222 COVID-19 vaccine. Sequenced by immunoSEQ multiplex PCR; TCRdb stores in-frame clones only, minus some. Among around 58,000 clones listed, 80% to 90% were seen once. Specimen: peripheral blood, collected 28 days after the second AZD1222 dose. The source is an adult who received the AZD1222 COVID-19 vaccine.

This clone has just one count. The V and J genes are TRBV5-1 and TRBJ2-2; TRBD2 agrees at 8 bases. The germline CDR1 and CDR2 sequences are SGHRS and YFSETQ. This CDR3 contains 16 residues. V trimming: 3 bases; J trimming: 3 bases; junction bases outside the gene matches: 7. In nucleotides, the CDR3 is TGCGCCAGCAGCTCCTCGCCGGGACTAGACACCGGGGAGCTGTTTTTT. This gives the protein CASSSSPGLDTGELFF.

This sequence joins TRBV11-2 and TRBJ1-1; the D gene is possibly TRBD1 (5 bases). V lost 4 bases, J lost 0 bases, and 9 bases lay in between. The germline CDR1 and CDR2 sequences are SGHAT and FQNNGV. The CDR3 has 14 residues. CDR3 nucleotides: TGTGCCAGCAGCTCGGGACGGATGAACACTGAAGCTTTCTTT. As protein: CASSSGRMNTEAFF. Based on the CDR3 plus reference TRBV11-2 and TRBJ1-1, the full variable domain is EAGVAQSPRYKIIEKRQSVAFWCNPISGHATLYWYQQILGQGPKLLIQFQNNGVVDDSQLPKDRFSAERLKGVDSTLKIQPAKLEDSAVYLCASSSGRMNTEAFFGQGTRLTVV.

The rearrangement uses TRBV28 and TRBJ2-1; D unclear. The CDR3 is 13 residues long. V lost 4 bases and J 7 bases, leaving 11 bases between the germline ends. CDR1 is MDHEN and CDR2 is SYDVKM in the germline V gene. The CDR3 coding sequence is TGTGCCAGCAGTTCGCCGGTTCCAAATGAGCAGTTCTTC. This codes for CASSSPVPNEQFF.

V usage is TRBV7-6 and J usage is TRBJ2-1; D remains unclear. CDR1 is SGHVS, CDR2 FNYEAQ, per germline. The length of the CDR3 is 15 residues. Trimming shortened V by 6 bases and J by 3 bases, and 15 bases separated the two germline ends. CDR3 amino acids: CASSSRYKLYNEQFF. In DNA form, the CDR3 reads TGTGCCAGCAGTTCCAGATACAAACTCTACAATGAGCAGTTCTTC.

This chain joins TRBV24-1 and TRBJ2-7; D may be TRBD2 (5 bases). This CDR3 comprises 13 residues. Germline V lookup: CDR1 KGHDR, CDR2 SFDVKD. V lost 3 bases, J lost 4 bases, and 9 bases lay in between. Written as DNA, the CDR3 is TGTGCCACCAGTGATGGAGCGGCATACGAGCAGTACTTC. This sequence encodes CATSDGAAYEQYF.

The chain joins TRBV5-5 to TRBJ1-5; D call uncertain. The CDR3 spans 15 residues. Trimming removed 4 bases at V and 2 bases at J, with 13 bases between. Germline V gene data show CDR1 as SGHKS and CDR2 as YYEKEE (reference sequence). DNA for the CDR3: TGTGCCAGCAGCCCCGGGATACATGGCAATCAGCCCCAGCATTTT. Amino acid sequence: CASSPGIHGNQPQHF.

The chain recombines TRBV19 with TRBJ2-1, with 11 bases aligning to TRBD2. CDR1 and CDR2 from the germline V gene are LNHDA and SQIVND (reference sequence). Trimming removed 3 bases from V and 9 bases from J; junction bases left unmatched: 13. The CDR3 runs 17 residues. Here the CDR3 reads CASSISWVAGGFIEQFF. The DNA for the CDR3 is TGTGCCAGTAGTATCTCCTGGGTAGCGGGAGGGTTCATTGAGCAGTTCTTC.

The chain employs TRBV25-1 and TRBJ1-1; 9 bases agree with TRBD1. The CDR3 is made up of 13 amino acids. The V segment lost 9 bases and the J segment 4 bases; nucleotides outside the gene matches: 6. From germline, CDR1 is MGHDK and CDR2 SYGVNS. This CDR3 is CASKQGAGTEAFF. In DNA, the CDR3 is TGTGCCAGTAAACAGGGGGCGGGCACTGAAGCTTTCTTT. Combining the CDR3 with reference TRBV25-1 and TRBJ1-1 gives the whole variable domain EADIYQTPRYLVIGTGKKITLECSQTMGHDKMYWYQQDPGMELHLIHYSYGVNSTEKGDLSSESTVSRIRTEHFPLTLESARPSHTSQYLCASKQGAGTEAFFGQGTRLTVV.

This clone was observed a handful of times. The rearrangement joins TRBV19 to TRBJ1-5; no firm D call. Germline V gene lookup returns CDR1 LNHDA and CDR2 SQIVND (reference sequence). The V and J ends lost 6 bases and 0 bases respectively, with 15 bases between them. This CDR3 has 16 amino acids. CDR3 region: CASSRFSRDSNQPQHF. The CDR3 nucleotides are TGTGCCAGTAGCCGATTTTCGCGGGATAGCAATCAGCCCCAGCATTTT.

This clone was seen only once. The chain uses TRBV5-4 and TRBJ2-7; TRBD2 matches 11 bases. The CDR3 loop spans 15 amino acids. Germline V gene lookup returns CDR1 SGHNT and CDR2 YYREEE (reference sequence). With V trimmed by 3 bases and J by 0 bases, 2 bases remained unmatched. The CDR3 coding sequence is TGTGCCAGCAGCTCGGGACTAGCGGTCTCCTACGAGCAGTACTTC. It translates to CASSSGLAVSYEQYF.

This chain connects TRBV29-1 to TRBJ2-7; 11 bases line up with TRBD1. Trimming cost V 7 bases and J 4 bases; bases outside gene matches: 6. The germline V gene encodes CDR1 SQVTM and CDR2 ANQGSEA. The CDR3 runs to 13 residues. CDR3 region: CSARTGGLYEQYF. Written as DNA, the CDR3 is TGCAGCGCTCGGACAGGGGGCTTATACGAGCAGTACTTC.

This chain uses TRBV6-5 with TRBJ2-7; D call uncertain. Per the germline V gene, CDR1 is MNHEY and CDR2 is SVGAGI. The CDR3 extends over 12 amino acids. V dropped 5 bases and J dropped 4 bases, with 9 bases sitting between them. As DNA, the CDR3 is TGTGCCAGCAGTCTCCTGGGATACGAGCAGTACTTC. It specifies CASSLLGYEQYF.

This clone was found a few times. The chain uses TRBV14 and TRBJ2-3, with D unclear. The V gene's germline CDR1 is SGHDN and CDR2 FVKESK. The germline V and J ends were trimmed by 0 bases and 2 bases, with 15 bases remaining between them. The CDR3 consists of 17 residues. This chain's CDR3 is CASSQDTTQNPTDTQYF. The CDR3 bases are TGTGCCAGCAGCCAAGATACGACACAGAATCCCACAGATACGCAGTATTTT.

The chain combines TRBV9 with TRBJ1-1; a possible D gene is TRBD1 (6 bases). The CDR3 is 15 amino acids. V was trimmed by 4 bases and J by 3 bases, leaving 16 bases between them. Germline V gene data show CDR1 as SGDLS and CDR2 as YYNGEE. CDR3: CASSSQQGGDTEAFF. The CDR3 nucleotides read TGTGCCAGCAGCTCACAACAGGGTGGGGACACTGAAGCTTTCTTT.

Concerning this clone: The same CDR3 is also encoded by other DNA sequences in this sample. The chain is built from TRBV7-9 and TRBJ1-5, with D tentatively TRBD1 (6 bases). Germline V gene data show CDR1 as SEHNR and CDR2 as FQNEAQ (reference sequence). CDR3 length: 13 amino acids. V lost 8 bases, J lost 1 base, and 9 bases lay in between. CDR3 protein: CASGTGSNQPQHF. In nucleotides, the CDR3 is TGTGCCAGCGGCACAGGGAGCAATCAGCCCCAGCATTTT.

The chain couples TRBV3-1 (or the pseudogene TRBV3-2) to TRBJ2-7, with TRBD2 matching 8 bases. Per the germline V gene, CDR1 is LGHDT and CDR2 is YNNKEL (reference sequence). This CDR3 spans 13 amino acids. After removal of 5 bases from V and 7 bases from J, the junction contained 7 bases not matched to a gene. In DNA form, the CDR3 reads TGTGCCAGCAGCTTGGAGCGGGAGAGGGAGCAGTACTTC. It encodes CASSLEREREQYF.

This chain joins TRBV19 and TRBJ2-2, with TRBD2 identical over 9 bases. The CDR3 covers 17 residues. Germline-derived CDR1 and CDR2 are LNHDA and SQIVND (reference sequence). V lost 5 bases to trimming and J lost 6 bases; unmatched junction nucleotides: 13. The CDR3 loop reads CASSPRVGSGSPGELFF. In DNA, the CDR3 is TGTGCCAGTAGTCCTCGGGTCGGTAGCGGGAGTCCCGGGGAGCTGTTTTTT.

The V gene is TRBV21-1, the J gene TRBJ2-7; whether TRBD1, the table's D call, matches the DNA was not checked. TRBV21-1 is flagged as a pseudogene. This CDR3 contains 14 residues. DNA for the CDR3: TGTGCCAGCAGCAACAATGACAGGGCTTACGAGCAGTACTTC. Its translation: CASSNNDRAYEQYF.

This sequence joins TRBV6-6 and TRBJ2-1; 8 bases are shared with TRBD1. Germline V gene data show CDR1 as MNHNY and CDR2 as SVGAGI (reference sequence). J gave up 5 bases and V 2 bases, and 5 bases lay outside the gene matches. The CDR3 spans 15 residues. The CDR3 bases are TGTGCCAGCAGTTACGCCAGGACAGGGAACAATGAGCAGTTCTTC. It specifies CASSYARTGNNEQFF.

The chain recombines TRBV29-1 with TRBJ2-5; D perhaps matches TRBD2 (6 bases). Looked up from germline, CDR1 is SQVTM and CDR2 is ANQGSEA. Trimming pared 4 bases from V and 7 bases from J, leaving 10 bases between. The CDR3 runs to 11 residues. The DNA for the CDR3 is TGCAGCGTTGGCTGGGGAGGGACCCAGTACTTC. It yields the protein CSVGWGGTQYF.

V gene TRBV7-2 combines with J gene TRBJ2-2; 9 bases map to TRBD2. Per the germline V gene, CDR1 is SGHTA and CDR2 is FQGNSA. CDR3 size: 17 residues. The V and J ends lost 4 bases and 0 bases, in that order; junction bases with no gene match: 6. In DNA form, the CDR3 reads TGTGCCAGCAGCTCGGAAGCGGGAGGTGCGAACACCGGGGAGCTGTTTTTT. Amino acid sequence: CASSSEAGGANTGELFF.

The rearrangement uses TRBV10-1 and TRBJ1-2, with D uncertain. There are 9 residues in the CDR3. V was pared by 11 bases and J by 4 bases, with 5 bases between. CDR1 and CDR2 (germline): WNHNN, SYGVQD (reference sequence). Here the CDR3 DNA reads TGCGCCGGGGTCTATGGCTACACCTTC. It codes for CAGVYGYTF.